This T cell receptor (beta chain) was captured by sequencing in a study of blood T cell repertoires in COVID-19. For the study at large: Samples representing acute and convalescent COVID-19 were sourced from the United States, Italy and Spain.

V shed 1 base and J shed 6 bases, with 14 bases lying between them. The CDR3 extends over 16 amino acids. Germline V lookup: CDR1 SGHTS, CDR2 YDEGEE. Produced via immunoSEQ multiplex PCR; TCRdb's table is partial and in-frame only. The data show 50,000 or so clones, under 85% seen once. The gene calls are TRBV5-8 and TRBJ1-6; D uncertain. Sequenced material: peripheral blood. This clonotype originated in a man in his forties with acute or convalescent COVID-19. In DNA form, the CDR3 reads TGTGCCAGCAGCTTGTATCGGGGAACCATTAATTCACCCCTCCACTTT. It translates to CASSLYRGTINSPLHF.